The rows below give T cell receptor beta chains drawn from one sample of a study of CD8 T cells in Susac syndrome. A single record per CDR3 protein comes from TCRdb applying MiXCR to the immunoSEQ multiplex PCR reads. The data hold about 200,000 distinct CDR3 sequences, with 85% to 95% observed a single time. Sequencing was performed on CD4+ T cells from PBMCs. These receptors all come from a human donor in good health. Both conserved end residues are part of each CDR3. D genes are given only for firm matches. Clone size appears in some rows only: once, few, many, or a class for an expanded clone.

D: NA
size: NA
V: TRBV29-1
J: TRBJ1-1
CDR3: CSVEPNSYTEAFF
DNA: TGCAGCGTTGAACCCAACTCGTACACTGAAGCCTTCTTT

D: TRBD2
size: NA
V: TRBV15
J: TRBJ2-5
CDR3: CATSRGGRYQETQYF
DNA: TGTGCCACCAGCAGAGGCGGGAGGTACCAAGAGACCCAGTACTTC

D: TRBD2
size: NA
V: TRBV28
J: TRBJ2-7
CDR3: CASRLGGSSYEQYF
DNA: TGTGCCAGCAGACTCGGGGGGAGCTCCTACGAGCAGTACTTC

D: NA
size: NA
V: TRBV29-1
J: TRBJ2-1
CDR3: CSAGGREGEQFF
DNA: TGCAGCGCCGGGGGGCGGGAAGGGGAGCAGTTCTTC

D: NA
size: NA
V: TRBV6-5
J: TRBJ2-2
CDR3: CASSLAPDGELFF
DNA: TGTGCCAGCAGTTTGGCCCCGGACGGGGAGCTGTTTTTT

D: NA
size: NA
V: TRBV24-1
J: TRBJ1-5
CDR3: CATSDFEGPQHF
DNA: TGTGCCACCAGTGATTTCGAGGGGCCCCAGCATTTT

D: TRBD1
size: NA
V: TRBV28
J: TRBJ1-2
CDR3: CASSPPQGAGYTF
DNA: TGTGCCAGCAGCCCCCCCCAGGGGGCAGGCTACACCTTC

D: NA
size: NA
V: TRBV20-1
J: TRBJ2-1
CDR3: CSALRIDEQFF
DNA: TGCAGTGCTCTCCGCATCGATGAGCAGTTCTTC

D: NA
size: NA
V: TRBV4-1
J: TRBJ1-5
CDR3: CASSQEGRKGQPQHF
DNA: TGCGCCAGCAGCCAAGAGGGCAGGAAAGGGCAGCCCCAGCATTTT

D: TRBD1
size: NA
V: TRBV15
J: TRBJ2-3
CDR3: CATSDRDRRTDTQYF
DNA: TGTGCCACCAGCGACCGGGACAGGCGGACAGATACGCAGTATTTT

D: TRBD2
size: NA
V: TRBV6-1
J: TRBJ2-6
CDR3: CASYPSAGGSGANVLTF
DNA: TGTGCCAGCTATCCCTCGGCGGGGGGCTCTGGGGCCAACGTCCTGACTTTC

D: NA
size: once
V: TRBV5-1
J: TRBJ2-1
CDR3: CASSLSRGAPYNEQFF
DNA: TGCGCCAGCAGCTTGAGTCGGGGGGCGCCCTACAATGAGCAGTTCTTC

D: NA
size: NA
V: TRBV11-2
J: TRBJ2-2
CDR3: CASSLERTGKLFF
DNA: TGTGCCAGCAGCTTAGAGCGTACAGGGAAGCTGTTTTTT

D: TRBD1
size: NA
V: TRBV29-1
J: TRBJ1-1
CDR3: CSVGGQADTEAFF
DNA: TGCAGCGTGGGGGGACAGGCAGACACTGAAGCTTTCTTT

D: NA
size: NA
V: TRBV5-1
J: TRBJ2-2
CDR3: CASSLTGFTGELFF
DNA: TGCGCCAGCAGCTTGACTGGTTTTACCGGGGAGCTGTTTTTT

D: NA
size: NA
V: TRBV7-9
J: TRBJ2-5
CDR3: CASSLTLAPETQYF
DNA: TGTGCCAGCAGCTTAACTCTAGCCCCGGAGACCCAGTACTTC

D: NA
size: NA
V: TRBV29-1
J: TRBJ2-1
CDR3: CSVGQRSYNEQFF
DNA: TGCAGCGTTGGCCAACGCTCCTACAATGAGCAGTTCTTC